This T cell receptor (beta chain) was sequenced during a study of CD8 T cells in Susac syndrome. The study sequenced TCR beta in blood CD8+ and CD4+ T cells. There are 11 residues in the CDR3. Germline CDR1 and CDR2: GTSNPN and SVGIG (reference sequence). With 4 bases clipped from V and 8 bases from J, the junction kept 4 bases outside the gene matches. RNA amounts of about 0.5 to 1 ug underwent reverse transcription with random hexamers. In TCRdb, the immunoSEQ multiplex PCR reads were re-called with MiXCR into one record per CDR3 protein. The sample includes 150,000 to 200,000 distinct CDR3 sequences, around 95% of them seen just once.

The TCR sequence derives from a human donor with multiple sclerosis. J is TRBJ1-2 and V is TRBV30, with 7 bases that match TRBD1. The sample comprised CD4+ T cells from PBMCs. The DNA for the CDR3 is TGTGCCTGGAACAACAGGGGCGGCTACACCTTC. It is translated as CAWNNRGGYTF.